This T cell receptor (beta chain) was sequenced for a study of Ad26.COV2.S vaccination and SARS-CoV-2 variants. In germline, CDR1 is GTSNPN, CDR2 SVGIG (reference sequence). This CDR3 has 13 residues. V was pared by 3 bases and J by 7 bases, with 10 bases between. Sequencing was performed with immunoSEQ multiplex PCR; in TCRdb, only in-frame clones are kept and a portion is missing. The data show hundreds of thousands of clones, with around 90% seen just once and approximately 1.5% held by the top ten. Treatment indicated: around 19 received Ad26.COV2.S at low or high dose, single or two shots; 5 received placebo; per-sample allocation not given. Material that was analyzed had been drawn on day 63 after the first vaccine or placebo injection.

V usage is TRBV30 and J usage is TRBJ1-6; D uncertain. This sample comprised peripheral blood, obtained in a trial of Ad26.COV2.S vaccine versus placebo. This sequence was found in a person between 18 and 65 years old who received the Ad26.COV2.S COVID-19 vaccine or a placebo. In nucleotides, the CDR3 is TGTGCCTGGAGCCCTGGACGGAATTCACCCCTCCACTTT. Its protein product is CAWSPGRNSPLHF.